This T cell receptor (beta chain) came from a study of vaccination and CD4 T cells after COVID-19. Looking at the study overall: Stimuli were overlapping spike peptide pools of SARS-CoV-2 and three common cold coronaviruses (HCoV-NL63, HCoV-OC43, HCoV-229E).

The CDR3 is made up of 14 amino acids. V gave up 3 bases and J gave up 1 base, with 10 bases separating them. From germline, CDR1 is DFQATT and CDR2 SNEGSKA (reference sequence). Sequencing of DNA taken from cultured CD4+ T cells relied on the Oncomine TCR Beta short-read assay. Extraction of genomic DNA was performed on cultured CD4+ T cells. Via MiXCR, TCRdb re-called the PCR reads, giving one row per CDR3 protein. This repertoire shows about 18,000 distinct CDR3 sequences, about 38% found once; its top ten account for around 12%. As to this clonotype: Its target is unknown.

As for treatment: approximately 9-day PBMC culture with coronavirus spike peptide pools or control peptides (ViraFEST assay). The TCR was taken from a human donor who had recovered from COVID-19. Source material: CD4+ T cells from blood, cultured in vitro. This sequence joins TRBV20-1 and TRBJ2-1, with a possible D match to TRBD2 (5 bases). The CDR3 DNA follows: TGCAGTGCTAGCAGTTGGAGGTCCTACAATGAGCAGTTCTTC. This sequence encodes CSASSWRSYNEQFF.